These 20 T cell receptor beta chains were sequenced from one sample in a study of early T cells in non-severe SARS-CoV-2 infection. TCRdb re-called the 5' RACE reads through MiXCR, storing one row per CDR3 protein. Among some 50,000 distinct CDR3 sequences, over 5% were seen once, and the ten largest hold roughly 4.8%. Sequences were obtained from whole blood. The receptors here all came from an adult who was a healthcare worker with PCR-confirmed SARS-CoV-2 infection or an uninfected control (not recorded which).

This clonotype was observed many times. The genes are TRBV3-1 and TRBJ2-7; possibly TRBD1 for D (7 bases). This CDR3 has 16 amino acids. Trimming shortened V by 5 bases and J by 3 bases, and 20 bases separated the two germline ends. The V gene's germline CDR1 is LGHDT and CDR2 YNNKEL (reference sequence). The CDR3 nucleotides read TGTGCCAGCAGCTCCTGGGGGGACAGAGGAAGCTACGAGCAGTACTTC. Its translation: CASSSWGDRGSYEQYF.

The count of this clonotype is one. The chain joins TRBV5-1 to TRBJ2-7; D is tentatively TRBD1 or TRBD2 (5 bases each). The CDR3 length is 15 residues. V dropped 0 bases and J dropped 5 bases, with 15 bases sitting between them. The germline V gene has CDR1 SGHRS and CDR2 YFSETQ. CDR3 sequence: CASSLAPAGTDEQYF. CDR3 sequence (DNA): TGCGCCAGCAGCTTGGCCCCCGCAGGGACCGACGAGCAGTACTTC.

This clonotype was seen ten or more times. The chain joins TRBV6-5 to TRBJ2-1, with D unclear. Between the trimmed V and J ends, which lost 2 bases and 0 bases, there was a span of 8 bases. CDR3 size: 15 residues. Germline V gene lookup returns CDR1 MNHEY and CDR2 SVGAGI. CDR3 protein: CASSYAGISYNEQFF. DNA for the CDR3: TGTGCCAGCAGTTACGCCGGAATCTCCTACAATGAGCAGTTCTTC.

At least ten counts were recorded for this clonotype. The CDR3 region is CASSVEMGNTIYF. In DNA form, the CDR3 reads TGTGCCAGCAGCGTAGAGATGGGAAACACCATATATTTT. V and J are TRBV9 and TRBJ1-3; unclear D gene. CDR1 SGDLS and CDR2 YYNGEE come from the germline V gene. V was clipped by 0 bases and J by 4 bases, with 5 bases between them. CDR3 length: 13 residues.

The CDR3 nucleotides are TGTGCCATCAGCCAGGGGGTAGCTTGGGAGCAGTACTTC. It yields the protein CAISQGVAWEQYF. The rearrangement uses TRBV10-3 and TRBJ2-7; 7 bases align to TRBD1. In germline, CDR1 is ENHRY, CDR2 SYGVKD. The CDR3 length is 13 residues. The J segment lost 7 bases and the V segment lost 6 bases, leaving 9 bases of the junction unmatched.

This clonotype was observed a handful of times. The chain combines TRBV3-1 with TRBJ2-2; 12 bases are shared with TRBD2. The V gene's germline CDR1 is LGHDT and CDR2 YNNKEL (reference sequence). V was pared by 2 bases and J by 9 bases, with 19 bases of the junction left unmatched. The CDR3 consists of 20 residues. The CDR3 coding sequence is TGTGCCAGCAGCCAACCAGCGGGACTAGCGGGCACTTGGTCGTCCCGGGAGCTGTTTTTT. This sequence encodes CASSQPAGLAGTWSSRELFF.

This clonotype was picked up a small number of times. The rearrangement joins TRBV5-5 to TRBJ2-3; D may be TRBD1 (6 bases). This CDR3 contains 15 residues. The V end was cut by 1 base, the J end by 8 bases, with 17 bases between. Per the germline V gene, CDR1 is SGHKS and CDR2 is YYEKEE (reference sequence). CDR3 nucleotide sequence: TGTGCCAGCAGCTTGACAGGGATCTACCAGGCTACGCAGTATTTT. Amino acid sequence: CASSLTGIYQATQYF.

Ten or more counts support this clonotype. The V gene is TRBV12-3 or TRBV12-4, the J gene TRBJ2-1, with 12 bases identical to TRBD2. The CDR3 length is 13 residues. Germline trimming cut 7 bases from V and 10 bases from J; bases unmatched to any gene: 5. CDR3 sequence (DNA): TGTGCCAGCACTAGCGGGAGGGGATCGGAGCAGTTCTTC. Translated: CASTSGRGSEQFF.

This clonotype occurred many times. The rearrangement uses TRBV6-1 and TRBJ2-7; maybe TRBD2 (6 bases). Germline V lookup: CDR1 MNHNS, CDR2 SASEGT. Trimming pared 2 bases from V and 2 bases from J, leaving 16 bases between. The CDR3 extends over 16 amino acids. The chain's CDR3 is CASSELGGTWTYEQYF. CDR3 in DNA: TGTGCCAGCAGTGAATTGGGCGGGACTTGGACCTACGAGCAGTACTTC.

This clonotype has only a few counts. J is TRBJ1-1 and V is TRBV5-1; D unresolved. The germline V gene has CDR1 SGHRS and CDR2 YFSETQ. This CDR3 is built from 14 residues. Trimming stripped 4 bases from V and 10 bases from J, with 20 bases between. The CDR3 sequence: CASSHPGPDNRAFF. CDR3 bases: TGCGCCAGCAGCCACCCCGGGCCCGATAATCGAGCTTTCTTT.

This clonotype was seen repeatedly, ten times or more. This sequence joins TRBV12-3 or TRBV12-4 and TRBJ2-1, with a tentative D call TRBD2 (6 bases). V dropped 7 bases and J dropped 4 bases, with 11 bases sitting between them. The CDR3 extends over 13 amino acids. The CDR3 protein is CASTREWYNEQFF. The CDR3 DNA reads as TGTGCCAGCACACGGGAGTGGTACAATGAGCAGTTCTTC.

This clonotype has ten or more counts. CDR3 DNA sequence: TGCGCCAGCAGTAGAGATCCGGGACAGAGAGTGTATGGCTACACCTTC. Translating it yields CASSRDPGQRVYGYTF. The chain joins TRBV4-1 to TRBJ1-2; 7 nucleotides line up with TRBD1. V was clipped by 6 bases and J by 5 bases; unmatched bases: 15. The CDR3 loop spans 16 amino acids. CDR1 and CDR2 from the germline V gene are MGHRA and YSYEKL.

This clonotype was detected ten times or more. The rearrangement links TRBV7-2 to TRBJ2-7, with D unresolved. From germline, CDR1 is SGHTA and CDR2 FQGNSA. The length of the CDR3 is 15 residues. V gave up 4 bases and J gave up 5 bases, with 18 bases separating them. CDR3 protein: CASSSSRTPPNEQYF. CDR3 in DNA: TGTGCCAGCAGCTCTTCTCGGACGCCCCCCAACGAGCAGTACTTC. The whole variable domain, filled in from reference TRBV7-2 and TRBJ2-7, reads GAGVSQSPSNKVTEKGKDVELRCDPISGHTALYWYRQSLGQGLEFLIYFQGNSAPDKSGLPSDRFSAERTGGSVSTLTIQRTQQEDSAVYLCASSSSRTPPNEQYFGPGTRLTVT.

To note about this clonotype: A much larger clone lies one base from this, so it may be a read error. The chain has TRBV29-1 and TRBJ2-7; weak D call: TRBD1 (5 bases). There are 12 residues in the CDR3. Germline V gene sequence: CDR1 SQVTM, CDR2 ANQGSEA. The DNA for the CDR3 is TGCAGCGGGAAGTCAGGGTTGGGCGAGCTGTACTTC. It is translated as CSGKSGLGELYF.

This chain joins TRBV9 and TRBJ1-2; D gene ambiguous. The CDR3 is made up of 14 amino acids. Germline loops: CDR1 SGDLS, CDR2 YYNGEE. V was cut by 0 bases and J by 8 bases, with 14 bases left in between. In DNA form, the CDR3 reads TGTGCCAGCAGCGTAGGAGCTGGGATGGTCGGCTACACCTTC. It codes for CASSVGAGMVGYTF.

This clonotype came up many times. J is TRBJ1-4 and V is TRBV20-1; D is ambiguous. The CDR3 contains 11 residues. Germline V gene data show CDR1 as DFQATT and CDR2 as SNEGSKA (reference sequence). Trimming took 2 bases from V and 7 from J, leaving 5 bases between them. The CDR3 nucleotides read TGCAGTGCTAGATCGGGTGAAAAACTGTTTTTT. This translates into CSARSGEKLFF.

In this sample, this clonotype turned up a few times. This rearrangement joins TRBV6-2 or TRBV6-3 to TRBJ1-5, with a weak D call TRBD1 (5 bases). The CDR3 has 15 amino acids. Germline CDR1 and CDR2: MNHEY and SVGEGT. The V gene lost 8 bases and the J gene lost 7 bases, with 21 bases spanning the gap. The CDR3 region has the DNA TGTGCCAGCGGACATTTGATGGTACGAGGCCAGCCCCAGCATTTT. Its protein is CASGHLMVRGQPQHF.

In its sample, this clonotype was seen a few times. The chain employs TRBV7-2 and TRBJ2-1; D uncertain. Per germline, CDR1 SGHTA and CDR2 FQGNSA. Trimming removed 4 bases at V and 11 bases at J, with 18 bases between. This CDR3 is built from 14 residues. CDR3: CASSSVLSSLKQFF. CDR3 sequence (DNA): TGTGCCAGCAGCTCTGTATTATCCTCCCTGAAGCAGTTCTTC.

The genes are TRBV11-3 and TRBJ2-7, with a possible D match to TRBD2 (5 bases). CDR3 size: 12 residues. The germline gives CDR1 SGHNT, CDR2 YENEEA. Trimming removed 7 bases from V and 5 bases from J, with 12 bases in between. The chain's CDR3 is CASTQEAHEQYF. CDR3 bases: TGTGCCAGCACCCAGGAGGCCCACGAGCAGTACTTC.

The table lists this clonotype with many counts. The chain employs TRBV12-3 or TRBV12-4 and TRBJ2-1; TRBD1 matches 10 bases. CDR3 length: 16 residues. Trimming removed 6 bases from V and 1 base from J; junction bases left unmatched: 6. The CDR3, as DNA: TGTGCCAGCAGGCCGACAGGGGGCTTGTCCTACAATGAGCAGTTCTTC. This translates into CASRPTGGLSYNEQFF.